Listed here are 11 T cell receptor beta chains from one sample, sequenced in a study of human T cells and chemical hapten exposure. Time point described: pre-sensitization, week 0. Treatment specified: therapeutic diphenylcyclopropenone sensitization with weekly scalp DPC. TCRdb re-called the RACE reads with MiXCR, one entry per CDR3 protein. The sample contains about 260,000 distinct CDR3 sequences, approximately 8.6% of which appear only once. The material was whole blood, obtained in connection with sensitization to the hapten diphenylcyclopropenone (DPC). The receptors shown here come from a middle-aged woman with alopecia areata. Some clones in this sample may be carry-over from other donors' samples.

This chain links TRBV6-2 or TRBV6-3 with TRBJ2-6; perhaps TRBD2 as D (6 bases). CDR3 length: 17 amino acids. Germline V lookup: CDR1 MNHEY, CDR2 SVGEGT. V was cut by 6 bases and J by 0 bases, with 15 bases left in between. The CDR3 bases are TGTGCCAGCAGGCGGGACTCCTACTTCTCTGGGGCCAACGTCCTGACTTTC. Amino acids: CASRRDSYFSGANVLTF.

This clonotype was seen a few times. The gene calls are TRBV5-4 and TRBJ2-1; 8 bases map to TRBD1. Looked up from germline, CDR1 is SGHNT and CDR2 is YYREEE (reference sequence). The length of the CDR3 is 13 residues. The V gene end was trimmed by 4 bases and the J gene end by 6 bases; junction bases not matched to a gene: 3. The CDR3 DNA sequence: TGTGCCAGCAGCATCACAGGGGGCAATGAGCAGTTCTTC. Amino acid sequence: CASSITGGNEQFF.

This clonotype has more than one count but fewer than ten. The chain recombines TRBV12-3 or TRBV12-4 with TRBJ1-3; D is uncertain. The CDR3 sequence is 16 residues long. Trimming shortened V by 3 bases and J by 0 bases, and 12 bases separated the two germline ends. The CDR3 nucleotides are TGTGCCAGCAGTTTGAATTCGGCGATCTCTGGAAACACCATATATTTT. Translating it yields CASSLNSAISGNTIYF.

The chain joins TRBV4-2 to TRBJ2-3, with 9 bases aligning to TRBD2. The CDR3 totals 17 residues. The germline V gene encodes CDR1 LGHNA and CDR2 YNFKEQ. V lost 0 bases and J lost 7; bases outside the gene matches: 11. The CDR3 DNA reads TGTGCCAGCAGCCAAGAAGTAGCGGGAGCGTTCCCTAATACGCAGTATTTT. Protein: CASSQEVAGAFPNTQYF.

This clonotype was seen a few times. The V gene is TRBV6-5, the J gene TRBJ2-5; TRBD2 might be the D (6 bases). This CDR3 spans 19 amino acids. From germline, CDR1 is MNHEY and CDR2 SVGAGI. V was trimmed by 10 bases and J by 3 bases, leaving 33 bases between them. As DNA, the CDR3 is TGTGCCACCGACCGGTTGAGGCCTTCGGGTCGGACTACTAAAGAGACCCAGTACTTC. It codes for CATDRLRPSGRTTKETQYF.

CDR3 in amino acids: CASSMDGYRSWETQYF. The CDR3 bases are TGTGCCAGTAGTATGGACGGGTATAGGTCTTGGGAGACCCAGTACTTC. V gene TRBV19 combines with J gene TRBJ2-5, with unresolved D. Trimming pared 3 bases from V and 5 bases from J, leaving 19 bases between. Germline-derived CDR1 and CDR2 are LNHDA and SQIVND (reference sequence). This CDR3 is built from 16 residues.

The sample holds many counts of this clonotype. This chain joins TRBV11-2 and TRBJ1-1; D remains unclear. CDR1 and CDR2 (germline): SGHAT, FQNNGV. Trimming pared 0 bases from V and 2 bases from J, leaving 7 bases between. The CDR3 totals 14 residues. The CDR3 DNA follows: TGTGCCAGCAGCTTAGATACGCACAACACTGAAGCTTTCTTT. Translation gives CASSLDTHNTEAFF.

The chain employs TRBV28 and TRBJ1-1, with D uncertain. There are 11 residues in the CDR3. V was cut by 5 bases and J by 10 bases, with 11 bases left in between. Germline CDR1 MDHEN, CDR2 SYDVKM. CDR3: CASSLTRAAFF. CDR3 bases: TGTGCCAGCAGTCTTACAAGAGCAGCTTTCTTT. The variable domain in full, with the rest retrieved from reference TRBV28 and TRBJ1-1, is DVKVTQSSRYLVKRTGEKVFLECVQDMDHENMFWYRQDPGLGLRLIYFSYDVKMKEKGDIPEGYSVSREKKERFSLILESASTNQTSMYLCASSLTRAAFFGQGTRLTVV.

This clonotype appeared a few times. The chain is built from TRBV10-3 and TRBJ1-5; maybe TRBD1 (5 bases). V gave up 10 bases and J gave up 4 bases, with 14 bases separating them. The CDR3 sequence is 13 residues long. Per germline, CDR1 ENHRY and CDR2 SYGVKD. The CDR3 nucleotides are TGTGCCACGACAGAGGGGTGGAATCAGCCCCAGCATTTT. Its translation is CATTEGWNQPQHF.

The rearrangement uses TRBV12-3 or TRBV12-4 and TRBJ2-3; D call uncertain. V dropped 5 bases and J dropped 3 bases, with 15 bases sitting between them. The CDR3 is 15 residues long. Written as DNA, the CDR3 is TGTGCCAGCAGTACCGACGTGGGTAAGACAGATACGCAGTATTTT. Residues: CASSTDVGKTDTQYF.

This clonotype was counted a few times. CDR3 residues: CASSPTGTPWSEQYF. Here the CDR3 DNA reads TGTGCCAGCAGCCCGACCGGGACACCCTGGTCCGAGCAGTACTTC. The chain combines TRBV7-9 with TRBJ2-7; tentatively, D is TRBD1 (6 bases). Germline V gives CDR1 SEHNR, CDR2 FQNEAQ (reference sequence). The CDR3 is 15 amino acids. The V and J ends lost 5 bases and 6 bases respectively, with 20 bases between them.